This section outlines one TCR beta chain sequence together with its context. This clonotype was detected a few times. The target of this receptor is not known. The record has no base qualities; no much larger clone is one base away. This sample stems from a study of CD8 T cells in ankylosing spondylitis (TCRdb year 2017). In terms of the full investigation: To find TCR variants linked to disease, the study profiled T cell receptor beta repertoires in ankylosing spondylitis patients and healthy donors. In total, the full study cohort was made up of approximately 99 healthy donors and 25 to 30 ankylosing spondylitis patients. Samples of peripheral blood were taken, and for ankylosing spondylitis patients, synovial fluid was collected as well. Overall results and qualifications from the work: A TCR beta motif of fewer than 10 highly homologous amino acid variants appeared characteristic of blood from ankylosing spondylitis patients. The disease-linked clones showed a CD8+ phenotype and occurred at relatively low frequencies in peripheral blood. Some motif variants had previously been reported in the synovial fluid and blood of reactive arthritis patients, which suggests shared mechanisms of disease initiation. According to the report, matched synovial fluid samples from ankylosing spondylitis patients were significantly enriched for the disease-linked clones.

From cysteine to phenylalanine, the CDR3 is 14 amino acids long. Left in the record is the CDR3 DNA by itself, 42 bases read in frame from the first base. From the germline V gene, CDR1 is SGHAT and CDR2 is FQNNGV. Between the V and J ends, shortened by 4 bases and 0 bases respectively, the junction contains 10 bases. Data came from an Illumina HiSeq 2500. Quantitative 5'-RACE with molecular barcodes was the method used to prepare the TCR beta libraries. The paper's processing steps were these. A new computational method, built on a probabilistic model of VDJ rearrangement, was used to identify disease-linked TCR variants. TCRdb itself trimmed the public reads at Q25 with fastp, ran MiXCR and retained productive beta chains. Rows merge per CDR3 protein into single entries with the most common DNA and genes. For this entry, the V and J calls and clone size follow TCRdb and not the study's own pipeline. The sample includes hundreds of thousands of distinct CDR3 sequences, with about 30% observed a single time. Jointly, the top ten make up 3.5% to 4.5% of the sample.

This sequence was found in a male donor with ankylosing spondylitis or in good health (not recorded which). The specimen was blood, either unsorted or a sorted T cell fraction (not recorded which). The V and J genes are TRBV11-2 and TRBJ2-7; the D gene is unclear. In nucleotide form, the sequence is TGTGCCAGCAGCTGGGGTAGCCCCTCCTACGAGCAGTACTTC. Protein translation: CASSWGSPSYEQYF.